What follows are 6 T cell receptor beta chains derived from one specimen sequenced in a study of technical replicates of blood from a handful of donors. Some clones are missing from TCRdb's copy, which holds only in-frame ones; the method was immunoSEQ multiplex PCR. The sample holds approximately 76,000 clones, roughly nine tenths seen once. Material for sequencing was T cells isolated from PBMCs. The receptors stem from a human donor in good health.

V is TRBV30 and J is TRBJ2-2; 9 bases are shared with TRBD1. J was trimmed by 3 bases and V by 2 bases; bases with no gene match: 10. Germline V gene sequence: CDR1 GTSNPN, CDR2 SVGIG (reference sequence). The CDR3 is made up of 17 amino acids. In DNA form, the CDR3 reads TGTGCCTGGAGTTCAGAGACAGGGGGGGAGTACACCGGGGAGCTGTTTTTT. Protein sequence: CAWSSETGGEYTGELFF.

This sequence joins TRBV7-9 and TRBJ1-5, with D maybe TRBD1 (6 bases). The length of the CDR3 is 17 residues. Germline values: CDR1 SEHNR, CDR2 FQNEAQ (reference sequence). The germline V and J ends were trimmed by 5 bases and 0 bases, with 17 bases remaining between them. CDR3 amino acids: CASSPTGHNDSNQPQHF. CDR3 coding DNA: TGTGCCAGCAGCCCGACAGGACATAATGATAGCAATCAGCCCCAGCATTTT.

The CDR3 DNA follows: TGTGCCAGCAGATACCGGGACAGGGCTCGCGAGCAGTACTTC. Protein sequence: CASRYRDRAREQYF. The chain has TRBV25-1 and TRBJ2-7, with 9 bases fitting TRBD1. This CDR3 contains 14 residues. CDR1 is MGHDK and CDR2 is SYGVNS in the germline V gene. Unmatched junction bases numbered 9, after V lost 6 bases and J lost 6 bases.

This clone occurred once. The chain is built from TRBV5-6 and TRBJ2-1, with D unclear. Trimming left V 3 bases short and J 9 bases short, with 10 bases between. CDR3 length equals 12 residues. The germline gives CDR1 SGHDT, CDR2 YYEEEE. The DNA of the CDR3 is TGTGCCAGCAGCTACTACTACGGTGAGCAGTTCTTC. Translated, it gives CASSYYYGEQFF.

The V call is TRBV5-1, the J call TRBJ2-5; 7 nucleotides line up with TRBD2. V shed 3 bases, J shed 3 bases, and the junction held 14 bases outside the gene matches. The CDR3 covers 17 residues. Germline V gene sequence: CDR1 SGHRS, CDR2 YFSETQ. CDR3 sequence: CASSSIMLSGAKETQYF. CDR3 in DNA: TGCGCCAGCAGCTCGATCATGCTGAGCGGGGCCAAAGAGACCCAGTACTTC.

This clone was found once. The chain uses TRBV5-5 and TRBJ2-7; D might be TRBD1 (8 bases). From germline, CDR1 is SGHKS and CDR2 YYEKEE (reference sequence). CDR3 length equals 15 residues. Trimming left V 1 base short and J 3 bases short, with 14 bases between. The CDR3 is CASSLNRGGIYEQYF. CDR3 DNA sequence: TGTGCCAGCAGCTTGAACAGGGGGGGCATCTACGAGCAGTACTTC.